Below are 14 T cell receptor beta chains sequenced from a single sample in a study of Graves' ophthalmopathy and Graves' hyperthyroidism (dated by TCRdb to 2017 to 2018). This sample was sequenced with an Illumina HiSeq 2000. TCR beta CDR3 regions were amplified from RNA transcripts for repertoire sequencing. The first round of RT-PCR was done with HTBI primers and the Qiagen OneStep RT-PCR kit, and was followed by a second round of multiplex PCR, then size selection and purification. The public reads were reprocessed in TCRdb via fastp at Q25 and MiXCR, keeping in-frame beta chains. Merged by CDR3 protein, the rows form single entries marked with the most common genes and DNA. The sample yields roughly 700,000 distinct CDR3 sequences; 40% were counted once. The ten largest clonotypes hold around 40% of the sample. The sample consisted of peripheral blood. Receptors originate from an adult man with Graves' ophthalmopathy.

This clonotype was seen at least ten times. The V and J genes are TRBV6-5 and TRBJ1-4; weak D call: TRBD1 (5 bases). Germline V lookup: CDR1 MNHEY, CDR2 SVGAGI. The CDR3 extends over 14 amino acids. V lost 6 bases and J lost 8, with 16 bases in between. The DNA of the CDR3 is TGTGCCAGCAGCTTCCCTGGGGGTGACGAAAAACTGTTTTTT. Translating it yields CASSFPGGDEKLFF.

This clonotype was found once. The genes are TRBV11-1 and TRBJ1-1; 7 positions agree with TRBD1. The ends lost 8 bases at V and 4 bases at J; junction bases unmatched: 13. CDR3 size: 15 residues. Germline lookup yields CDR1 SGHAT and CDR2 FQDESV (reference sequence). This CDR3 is CASSLAGGSSTEAFF. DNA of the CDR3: TGTGCCAGCTCATTGGCAGGGGGAAGTAGCACTGAAGCTTTCTTT.

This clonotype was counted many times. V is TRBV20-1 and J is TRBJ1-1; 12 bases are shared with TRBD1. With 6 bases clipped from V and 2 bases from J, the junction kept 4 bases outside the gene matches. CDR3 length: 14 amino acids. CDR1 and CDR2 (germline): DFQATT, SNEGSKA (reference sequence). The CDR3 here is CSASGTGGNTEAFF. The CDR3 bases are TGCAGTGCCAGCGGGACAGGGGGCAACACTGAAGCTTTCTTT.

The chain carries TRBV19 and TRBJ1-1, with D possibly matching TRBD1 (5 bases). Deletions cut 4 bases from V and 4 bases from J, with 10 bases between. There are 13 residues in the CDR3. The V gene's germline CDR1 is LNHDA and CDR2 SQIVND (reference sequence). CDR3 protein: CASSNGGSTEAFF. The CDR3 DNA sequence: TGTGCCAGTAGTAACGGGGGGAGCACTGAAGCTTTCTTT.

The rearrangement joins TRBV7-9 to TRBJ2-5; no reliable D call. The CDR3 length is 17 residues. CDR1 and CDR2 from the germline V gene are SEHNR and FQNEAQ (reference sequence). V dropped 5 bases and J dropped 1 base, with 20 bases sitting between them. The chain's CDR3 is CASSREGIGRTQETQYF. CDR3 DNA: TGTGCCAGCAGCCGCGAAGGGATTGGACGTACCCAAGAGACCCAGTACTTC.

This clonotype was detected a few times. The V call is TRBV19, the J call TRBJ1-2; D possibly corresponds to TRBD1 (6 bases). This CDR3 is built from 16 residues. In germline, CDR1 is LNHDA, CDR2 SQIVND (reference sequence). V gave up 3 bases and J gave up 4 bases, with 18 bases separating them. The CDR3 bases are TGTGCCAGTAGTATGGGCAGGGGAACTTCGGGCTATGGCTACACCTTC. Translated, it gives CASSMGRGTSGYGYTF.

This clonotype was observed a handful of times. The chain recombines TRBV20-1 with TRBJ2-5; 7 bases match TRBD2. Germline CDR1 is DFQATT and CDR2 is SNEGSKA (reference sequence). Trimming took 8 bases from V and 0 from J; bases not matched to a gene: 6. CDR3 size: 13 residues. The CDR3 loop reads CSPTAGYQETQYF. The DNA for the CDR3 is TGCAGTCCAACAGCGGGGTACCAAGAGACCCAGTACTTC.

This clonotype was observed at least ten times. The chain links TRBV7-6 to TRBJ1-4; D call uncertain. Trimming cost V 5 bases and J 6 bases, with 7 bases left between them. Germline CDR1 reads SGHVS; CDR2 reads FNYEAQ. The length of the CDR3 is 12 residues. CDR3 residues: CASSRWDEKLFF. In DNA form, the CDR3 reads TGTGCCAGCAGCCGATGGGATGAAAAACTGTTTTTT.

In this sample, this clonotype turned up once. The CDR3 DNA reads as TGTGCCAGCAGCTTAACGTCGGGGAGTGGACAGGGCCGTGAAGCTTTCTTT. Encoded protein: CASSLTSGSGQGREAFF. The chain is built from TRBV7-8 and TRBJ1-1, with TRBD1 matching over 8 bases. The CDR3 runs to 17 residues. Germline loops: CDR1 SGHVS, CDR2 FQNEAQ. Trimming removed 2 bases from V and 7 bases from J; junction bases left unmatched: 15. The whole variable domain, remainder taken from reference TRBV7-8 and TRBJ1-1, is GAGVSQSPRYKVAKRGQDVALRCDPISGHVSLFWYQQALGQGPEFLTYFQNEAQLDKSGLPSDRFFAERPEGSVSTLKIQRTQQEDSAVYLCASSLTSGSGQGREAFFGQGTRLTVV.

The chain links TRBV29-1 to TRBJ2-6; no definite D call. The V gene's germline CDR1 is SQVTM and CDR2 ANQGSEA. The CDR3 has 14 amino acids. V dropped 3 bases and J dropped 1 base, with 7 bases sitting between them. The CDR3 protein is CSVDLGSGANVLTF. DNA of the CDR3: TGCAGCGTTGACCTGGGGTCTGGGGCCAACGTCCTGACTTTC.

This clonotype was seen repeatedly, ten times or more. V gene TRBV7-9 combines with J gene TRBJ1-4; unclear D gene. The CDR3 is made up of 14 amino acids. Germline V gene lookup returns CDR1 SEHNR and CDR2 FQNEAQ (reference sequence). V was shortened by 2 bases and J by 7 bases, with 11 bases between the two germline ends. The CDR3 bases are TGTGCCAGCAGCTTAACCGTGGAGGGTGAAAAACTGTTTTTT. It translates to CASSLTVEGEKLFF.

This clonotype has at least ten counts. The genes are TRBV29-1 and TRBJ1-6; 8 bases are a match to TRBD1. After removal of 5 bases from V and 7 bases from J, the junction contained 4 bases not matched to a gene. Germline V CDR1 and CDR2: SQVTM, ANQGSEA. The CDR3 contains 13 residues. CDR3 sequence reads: CSVSSGGNSPLHF. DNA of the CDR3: TGCAGCGTTTCCTCAGGGGGCAATTCACCCCTCCACTTT.

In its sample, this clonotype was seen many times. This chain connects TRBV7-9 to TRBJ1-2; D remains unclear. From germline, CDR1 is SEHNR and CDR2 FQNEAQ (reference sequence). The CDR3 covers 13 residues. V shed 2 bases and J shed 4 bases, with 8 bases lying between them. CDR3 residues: CASSLLAAYGYTF. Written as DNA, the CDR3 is TGTGCCAGCAGCTTATTGGCAGCCTATGGCTACACCTTC.

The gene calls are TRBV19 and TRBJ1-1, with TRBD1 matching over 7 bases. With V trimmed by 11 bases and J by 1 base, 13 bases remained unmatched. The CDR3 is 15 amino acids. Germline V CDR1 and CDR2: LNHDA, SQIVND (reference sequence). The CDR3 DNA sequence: TGTGCCTGGAGTACGATTGGGACAGCGAACACTGAAGCTTTCTTT. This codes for CAWSTIGTANTEAFF.